A single sample is the source of the 27 T cell receptor beta chains below, sequenced in a study of graft-versus-host responses after intestinal transplantation. Repertoires were generated with immunoSEQ multiplex PCR, while TCRdb's copy carries only in-frame clones and drops some. The top ten clones hold roughly 7.1% of a sample with some 39,000 clones, around 92% of them seen once. Sample: PBMCs, taken less than 280 days after transplant. Every receptor here comes from a human patient who received an intestinal transplant, so some T cells may come from the graft donor.

This chain connects TRBV30 to TRBJ2-7; the match to TRBD2 covers 10 bases. This CDR3 has 14 amino acids. CDR1 is GTSNPN and CDR2 is SVGIG in the germline V gene (reference sequence). V was pared by 2 bases and J by 4 bases, with 5 bases of the junction left unmatched. The CDR3 sequence: CAWSLAGGFYEQYF. The DNA for the CDR3 is TGTGCCTGGAGTTTAGCGGGGGGCTTTTACGAGCAGTACTTC. The whole variable domain, remainder taken from reference TRBV30 and TRBJ2-7, is SQTIHQWPATLVQPVGSPLSLECTVEGTSNPNLYWYRQAAGRGLQLLFYSVGIGQISSEVPQNLSASRPQDRQFILSSKKLLLSDSGFYLCAWSLAGGFYEQYFGPGTRLTVT.

The rearrangement uses TRBV5-1 and TRBJ2-1; tentatively, D is TRBD1 (5 bases). The length of the CDR3 is 17 residues. The germline V gene encodes CDR1 SGHRS and CDR2 YFSETQ. Deletions cut 1 base from V and 7 bases from J, with 21 bases between. The DNA for the CDR3 is TGCGCCAGCAGCTTGAGGGGCCTCCAGGGATTAGTTAATGAGCAGTTCTTC. Amino acids: CASSLRGLQGLVNEQFF. The full variable domain, completed using reference TRBV5-1 and TRBJ2-1, is KAGVTQTPRYLIKTRGQQVTLSCSPISGHRSVSWYQQTPGQGLQFLFEYFSETQRNKGNFPGRFSGRQFSNSRSEMNVSTLELGDSALYLCASSLRGLQGLVNEQFFGPGTRLTVL.

The V and J genes are TRBV6-1 and TRBJ1-5, with D tentatively TRBD1 (5 bases). Germline lookup yields CDR1 MNHNS and CDR2 SASEGT. The CDR3 is 12 amino acids. Deletions cut 3 bases from V and 6 bases from J, with 6 bases between. CDR3 DNA: TGTGCCAGCAGTGACAGGGTTCAGCCCCAGCATTTT. It translates to CASSDRVQPQHF.

The CDR3 is CASSQGGGFEQYF. Here the CDR3 DNA reads TGCGCCAGCAGCCAAGGAGGAGGGTTCGAGCAGTACTTC. The genes are TRBV4-1 and TRBJ2-7, with D possibly being TRBD2 (6 bases). Germline CDR1 is MGHRA and CDR2 is YSYEKL. This CDR3 region has 13 residues. Trimming removed 1 base from V and 6 bases from J, with 10 bases in between.

The chain combines TRBV6-6 with TRBJ2-1; 13 bases are shared with TRBD2. Germline CDR1 MNHNY, CDR2 SVGAGI (reference sequence). Trimming took 5 bases from V and 8 from J; bases not matched to a gene: 6. The CDR3 contains 15 residues. The CDR3 sequence is CASSTRLAGGDEQFF. As DNA, the CDR3 is TGTGCCAGCAGTACCCGACTAGCGGGGGGCGATGAGCAGTTCTTC.

The chain employs TRBV9 and TRBJ2-1; 11 bases map to TRBD2. CDR1 and CDR2 (germline): SGDLS, YYNGEE. Trimming removed 2 bases from V and 4 bases from J; junction bases left unmatched: 8. The CDR3 totals 17 residues. DNA for the CDR3: TGTGCCAGCAGCGTGTTAGCGGGGGGGCCATTTTACAATGAGCAGTTCTTC. It encodes CASSVLAGGPFYNEQFF.

V and J are TRBV19 and TRBJ1-4; 10 bases align to TRBD1. The CDR3 runs to 15 residues. The germline CDR1 and CDR2 sequences are LNHDA and SQIVND (reference sequence). J gave up 8 bases and V 5 bases, and 8 bases lay outside the gene matches. The CDR3 DNA reads as TGTGCCAGTAGTTCCCCCGGGACAGGGGAGGAAAAACTGTTTTTT. The encoded protein is CASSSPGTGEEKLFF.

Only one count was recorded for this clone. The chain employs TRBV19 and TRBJ2-2; unclear D gene. Between the trimmed V and J ends, which lost 3 bases and 1 base, there was a span of 9 bases. The germline CDR1 and CDR2 sequences are LNHDA and SQIVND (reference sequence). The CDR3 runs to 15 residues. Here the CDR3 DNA reads TGTGCCAGTAGTATTTATAGGCAGAACACCGGGGAGCTGTTTTTT. It specifies CASSIYRQNTGELFF.

The gene calls are TRBV7-9 and TRBJ1-6; possible D gene TRBD1, 5 bases. Per germline, CDR1 SEHNR and CDR2 FQNEAQ (reference sequence). The V gene lost 2 bases and the J gene lost 7 bases, with 15 bases spanning the gap. This CDR3 region has 16 residues. CDR3 residues: CASSLSSQGVNSPLHF. In DNA, the CDR3 is TGTGCCAGCAGCTTAAGTTCCCAAGGGGTAAATTCACCCCTCCACTTT.

The chain employs TRBV10-1 and TRBJ1-3; no clear D gene. The germline gives CDR1 WNHNN, CDR2 SYGVQD (reference sequence). The V and J ends lost 0 bases and 1 base respectively, with 7 bases between them. CDR3 length: 15 amino acids. The CDR3 reads CASSESGVSGNTIYF. CDR3 in DNA: TGCGCCAGCAGTGAGTCGGGAGTTTCTGGAAACACCATATATTTT.

This clone was counted once. The rearrangement joins TRBV5-1 to TRBJ2-7, with TRBD2 identical over 10 bases. The CDR3 extends over 14 amino acids. Trimming removed 4 bases from V and 6 bases from J; junction bases left unmatched: 7. Germline CDR1 reads SGHRS; CDR2 reads YFSETQ. The CDR3 DNA follows: TGCGCCAGCAGCATCGGGACTAGCGAGGTCGAGCAGTACTTC. Its protein is CASSIGTSEVEQYF. Based on the CDR3 plus reference TRBV5-1 and TRBJ2-7, the full variable domain is KAGVTQTPRYLIKTRGQQVTLSCSPISGHRSVSWYQQTPGQGLQFLFEYFSETQRNKGNFPGRFSGRQFSNSRSEMNVSTLELGDSALYLCASSIGTSEVEQYFGPGTRLTVT.

The rearrangement links TRBV2 to TRBJ1-2; 8 nucleotides align to TRBD1. The CDR3 spans 15 residues. With V trimmed by 3 bases and J by 2 bases, 5 bases remained unmatched. Germline CDR1 is SNHLY and CDR2 is FYNNEI. CDR3 region: CASSDQPGGNYGYTF. CDR3 sequence (DNA): TGTGCCAGCAGTGATCAGCCAGGGGGCAACTATGGCTACACCTTC.

The rearrangement uses TRBV4-1 and TRBJ2-7; 8 bases match TRBD1. Germline CDR1 is MGHRA and CDR2 is YSYEKL. The CDR3 spans 17 residues. The V segment lost 1 base and the J segment 1 base; nucleotides outside the gene matches: 9. The CDR3 region is CASSQVLQDRESYEQYF. The CDR3 DNA reads TGCGCCAGCAGCCAAGTTCTCCAGGACAGGGAGTCCTACGAGCAGTACTTC.

This chain uses TRBV5-1 with TRBJ2-7; D gene unclear. Germline CDR1 is SGHRS and CDR2 is YFSETQ. The CDR3 runs to 12 residues. V was shortened by 2 bases and J by 5 bases, with 8 bases between the two germline ends. CDR3 in amino acids: CASSFNVDEQYF. Here the CDR3 DNA reads TGCGCCAGCAGCTTCAACGTCGACGAGCAGTACTTC.

This chain uses TRBV10-3 with TRBJ2-3; 7 nucleotides agree with TRBD1. Germline CDR1 is ENHRY and CDR2 is SYGVKD. The V gene end was trimmed by 3 bases and the J gene end by 0 bases; junction bases not matched to a gene: 3. The CDR3 sequence is 15 residues long. This chain's CDR3 is CAISESQGSTDTQYF. The CDR3 bases are TGTGCCATCAGTGAATCACAGGGGAGCACAGATACGCAGTATTTT.

This clone was seen a handful of times. The chain recombines TRBV18 with TRBJ2-2; 10 nucleotides align to TRBD1. The CDR3 contains 15 residues. Germline CDR1 is KGHSH and CDR2 is LQKENI. Trimming took 6 bases from V and 7 from J; bases not matched to a gene: 8. This chain's CDR3 is CASSPDRGQNGELFF. Written as DNA, the CDR3 is TGTGCCAGCTCGCCCGACAGGGGGCAGAACGGGGAGCTGTTTTTT.

The genes are TRBV6-1 and TRBJ2-7; 7 nucleotides line up with TRBD1. The J segment lost 2 bases and the V segment lost 6 bases, leaving 4 bases of the junction unmatched. Germline V gene sequence: CDR1 MNHNS, CDR2 SASEGT. The CDR3 extends over 13 amino acids. CDR3 DNA sequence: TGTGCCAGCAGCCTGACAGGGCCCTACGAGCAGTACTTC. Protein: CASSLTGPYEQYF.

The V and J genes are TRBV10-2 and TRBJ2-1; 11 nucleotides align to TRBD2. The CDR3 consists of 18 residues. The trim removed 3 bases at V and 4 bases at J, leaving 11 bases unmatched. Germline CDR1 is WSHSY and CDR2 is SAAADI. The chain's CDR3 is CASSDELAGGSLYNEQFF. The CDR3 DNA sequence: TGCGCCAGCAGTGACGAGTTAGCGGGGGGGTCGTTATACAATGAGCAGTTCTTC.

This clone was found a few times. A read error may produce the germline difference seen at one junction end. Other DNA sequences from this sample encode an identical CDR3 as well. The chain joins TRBV7-9 to TRBJ2-7, with D uncertain. Germline lookup yields CDR1 SEHNR and CDR2 FQNEAQ (reference sequence). This CDR3 is 15 amino acids long. This CDR3 is CASSLMQASGYEQYF. The CDR3 DNA reads as TGTGCCAGCAGCCTCATGCAGGCCTCAGGCTACGAGCAATACTTC. Drawing the rest from reference TRBV7-9 and TRBJ2-7, the complete variable domain is DTGVSQNPRHKITKRGQNVTFRCDPISEHNRLYWYRQTLGQGPEFLTYFQNEAQLEKSRLLSDRFSAERPKGSFSTLEIQRTEQGDSAMYLCASSLMQASGYEQYFGPGTRLTVT.

This clone has only one observation. V and J are TRBV10-3 and TRBJ1-2, with 7 bases matching TRBD1. The CDR3 extends over 15 amino acids. Germline CDR1 and CDR2: ENHRY and SYGVKD. Unmatched junction bases numbered 11, after V lost 3 bases and J lost 7 bases. The CDR3 loop is CAISDGRQGSGGYTF. The DNA of the CDR3 is TGTGCCATCAGTGACGGTCGACAGGGCAGTGGTGGCTACACCTTC.

This rearrangement joins TRBV4-2 to TRBJ1-2; D is unresolved. The CDR3 extends over 14 amino acids. Trimming stripped 3 bases from V and 8 bases from J, with 16 bases between. Germline CDR1 and CDR2: LGHNA and YNFKEQ. The CDR3 loop is CASSHPYGNGGYTF. The CDR3 bases are TGTGCCAGCAGCCATCCATACGGGAATGGGGGCTACACCTTC.

The chain recombines TRBV7-8 with TRBJ1-5; D might be TRBD1 (5 bases). The germline V and J ends were trimmed by 0 bases and 2 bases, with 14 bases remaining between them. The CDR3 covers 17 residues. Per germline, CDR1 SGHVS and CDR2 FQNEAQ. The CDR3 protein is CASSLAGRGRGNQPQHF. CDR3 nucleotide sequence: TGTGCCAGCAGCTTAGCTGGTAGGGGTAGGGGCAATCAGCCCCAGCATTTT.

CDR3 in DNA: TGTGCCAGCAGCTTACGGGGAAACTATGGCTACACCTTC. Translated, it gives CASSLRGNYGYTF. The rearrangement links TRBV7-9 to TRBJ1-2; D is unresolved. The CDR3 extends over 13 amino acids. Trimming took off 2 bases at V and 2 bases at J, with 6 bases between the two ends. The germline gives CDR1 SEHNR, CDR2 FQNEAQ (reference sequence).

J is TRBJ2-3 and V is TRBV4-1; D possibly corresponds to TRBD1 (5 bases). The CDR3 has 15 residues. The germline V gene encodes CDR1 MGHRA and CDR2 YSYEKL. Deletions cut 5 bases from V and 2 bases from J, with 14 bases between. DNA for the CDR3: TGCGCCAGCAGCTATACAGGAGACCTCACAGATACGCAGTATTTT. Translation gives CASSYTGDLTDTQYF.

In DNA form, the CDR3 reads TGTGCCTGGAGTGTAGGGAATGGCTACACCTTC. Its protein product is CAWSVGNGYTF. J is TRBJ1-2 and V is TRBV30; D not resolved. V shed 0 bases and J shed 6 bases, with 5 bases lying between them. CDR3 length equals 11 residues. In germline, CDR1 is GTSNPN, CDR2 SVGIG (reference sequence).

The chain recombines TRBV19 with TRBJ1-2; D is undetermined. Trimming cost V 2 bases and J 5 bases, with 12 bases left between them. Germline V lookup: CDR1 LNHDA, CDR2 SQIVND (reference sequence). The CDR3 runs 14 residues. CDR3 residues: CASSISGNKYGYTF. CDR3 sequence (DNA): TGTGCCAGTAGTATAAGTGGAAACAAATATGGCTACACCTTC.

The gene calls are TRBV5-4 and TRBJ2-3, with 8 bases identical to TRBD2. V shed 4 bases, J shed 3 bases, and the junction held 7 bases outside the gene matches. CDR1 and CDR2 (germline): SGHNT, YYREEE (reference sequence). The CDR3 loop spans 15 amino acids. CDR3 sequence: CASSPPGLGTDTQYF. In nucleotides, the CDR3 is TGTGCCAGCAGCCCCCCGGGACTAGGGACAGATACGCAGTATTTT.